This TCR beta chain was sequenced in a study of blood T cell repertoires in COVID-19. Study-level background: Both acute and convalescent COVID-19 samples were obtained from the United States, Italy and Spain. Nucleic acid was either cDNA or gDNA, and it came from T cells, B-cell-depleted T cells, or PBMCs.

Libraries were prepared by immunoSEQ multiplex PCR; TCRdb keeps only in-frame clonotypes and omits some of them. Of 110,000 or so clones listed, just under 90% are singletons. In germline, CDR1 is SEHNR, CDR2 FQNEAQ (reference sequence). The CDR3 sequence is 15 residues long. Trimming took off 5 bases at V and 8 bases at J, with 21 bases between the two ends. Sequencing input: peripheral blood. The TCR sequence derives from a woman in her fifties or sixties with acute or convalescent COVID-19. This sequence joins TRBV7-9 and TRBJ1-2, with D possibly matching TRBD1 (6 bases). CDR3 region: CASSALGQQWRGYTF. The CDR3 nucleotides read TGTGCCAGCAGCGCTTTGGGACAACAATGGAGGGGCTACACCTTC. Drawing the rest from reference TRBV7-9 and TRBJ1-2, the complete variable domain is DTGVSQNPRHKITKRGQNVTFRCDPISEHNRLYWYRQTLGQGPEFLTYFQNEAQLEKSRLLSDRFSAERPKGSFSTLEIQRTEQGDSAMYLCASSALGQQWRGYTFGSGTRLTVV.